This T cell receptor (beta chain) stems from a study of chemoradiotherapy in HPV16-positive cancers. At the level of the study: Candidate HPV-specific clones and shared TCR motifs came from two HPV16-positive patients.

About this clone itself: Its antigen remains unidentified.

Broader study findings: Candidate HPV-specific clones and E7-related TCR motifs grew in tumor during treatment. Only two HPV16-positive patients supplied the functional HPV-specificity definition.

The protocol was immunoSEQ multiplex PCR, while the TCRdb copy is restricted to in-frame clones and leaves out a portion. The sample has about 8,800 clones; approximately 70% are singletons. V dropped 2 bases and J dropped 5 bases, with 14 bases sitting between them. Germline lookup yields CDR1 SGHRS and CDR2 YFSETQ. This CDR3 has 14 residues. Over chemoradiotherapy, repertoires were sampled more than once. Sequencing was performed on tumor tissue, taken from a patient who underwent chemoradiotherapy. The TCR sequence derives from a human donor with HPV-associated anogenital cancer. The chain joins TRBV5-1 to TRBJ2-7; maybe TRBD1 (6 bases). CDR3 protein: CASSLQGARDEQYF. CDR3 DNA: TGCGCCAGCAGCTTACAGGGTGCGAGGGACGAGCAGTACTTC.